This T cell receptor beta chain was recovered during a study of glioma-infiltrating T cells after dendritic cell vaccination. There are a few counts of this clone. Sequenced by immunoSEQ multiplex PCR; TCRdb stores in-frame clones only, minus some. The sample lists tens of thousands of clones; around nine tenths were seen once. The input for sequencing was blood, taken before dendritic cell vaccination. This receptor was identified in a human donor with glioblastoma.

The CDR3 loop reads CASAEGFTGELFF. As DNA, the CDR3 is TGTGCCAGCGCGGAGGGTTTTACCGGGGAGCTGTTTTTT. This rearrangement joins TRBV6-6 to TRBJ2-2; TRBD2 is a possible D gene (6 bases). Trimming cost V 8 bases and J 5 bases, with 12 bases left between them. Per the germline V gene, CDR1 is MNHNY and CDR2 is SVGAGI (reference sequence). The CDR3 totals 13 residues.